The 29 T cell receptor beta chains given below trace back to one sample, sequenced in a study of OX40 agonist ivuxolimab in advanced cancers. The library was generated by the immunoSEQ multiplex PCR assay. TCRdb holds this immuneACCESS table with in-frame rearrangements only. Some clones are missing; in checked studies, unresolved V genes explain under half, and the rest has no known cause. Recorded for this sample are about 69,000 clones; roughly 89% of them occurred a single time. Clones ranked in the top ten supply approximately 10% of the sample. The sequenced sample was CD4+ or CD8+ T cells sorted from blood, obtained in a trial of the OX40 agonist ivuxolimab. The receptors derive from an adult with an advanced solid tumor such as melanoma, head and neck, liver or kidney cancer.

CDR3 in amino acids: CANEQSNLNYGYTF. CDR3 nucleotides: TGTGCCAACGAACAGAGCAACTTGAACTATGGCTACACCTTC. The chain recombines TRBV27 with TRBJ1-2; D not certain. The CDR3 totals 14 residues. Germline CDR1 is MNHEY and CDR2 is SMNVEV (reference sequence). Trimming took off 10 bases at V and 2 bases at J, with 17 bases between the two ends.

The chain employs TRBV7-8 and TRBJ2-3, with 9 bases lining up with TRBD1. Germline-derived CDR1 and CDR2 are SGHVS and FQNEAQ. The trim removed 5 bases at V and 11 bases at J, leaving 11 bases unmatched. The CDR3 has 14 residues. CDR3 amino acids: CASSPGQGYSMQYF. CDR3 in DNA: TGTGCCAGCAGCCCGGGACAGGGTTACAGTATGCAGTATTTT.

The chain carries TRBV7-6 and TRBJ2-2, with D perhaps matching TRBD1 (6 bases). Germline V lookup: CDR1 SGHVS, CDR2 FNYEAQ. Trimming stripped 3 bases from V and 0 bases from J, with 17 bases between. This CDR3 spans 18 amino acids. CDR3 coding DNA: TGTGCCAGCAGCTTCCGACCCACAGGGCTAACGAACACCGGGGAGCTGTTTTTT. It yields the protein CASSFRPTGLTNTGELFF.

In nucleotides, the CDR3 is TGTGCCAGCACCCAAGGGAGGGGGGCTGGGGCCAACGTCCTGACTTTC. Its translation: CASTQGRGAGANVLTF. J is TRBJ2-6 and V is TRBV11-2, with D maybe TRBD2 (7 bases). Trimming removed 7 bases at V and 2 bases at J, with 15 bases between. The CDR3 runs 16 residues. Germline V gene sequence: CDR1 SGHAT, CDR2 FQNNGV.

This clone was recorded a few times. The V and J genes are TRBV9 and TRBJ1-3, with D possibly TRBD1 on 5 matching bases. Germline V gene data show CDR1 as SGDLS and CDR2 as YYNGEE. V was clipped by 3 bases and J by 0 bases, with 13 bases between them. The CDR3 length is 16 residues. CDR3 nucleotides: TGTGCCAGCAGCGCATCGGGACGGACCTCTGGAAACACCATATATTTT. This gives the protein CASSASGRTSGNTIYF.

The chain joins TRBV9 to TRBJ1-4; D may be TRBD1 (5 bases). Trimming shortened V by 2 bases and J by 8 bases, and 13 bases separated the two germline ends. Germline V lookup: CDR1 SGDLS, CDR2 YYNGEE. This CDR3 comprises 14 residues. In DNA form, the CDR3 reads TGTGCCAGCAGCGTGCGGGGGACGGGGGAAAAACTGTTTTTT. It specifies CASSVRGTGEKLFF.

The CDR3 reads CAISEFSNQPQHF. DNA for the CDR3: TGTGCCATCAGTGAGTTCAGCAATCAGCCCCAGCATTTT. The chain is built from TRBV10-3 and TRBJ1-5; D not resolved. V was trimmed by 1 base and J by 1 base, leaving 2 bases between them. From germline, CDR1 is ENHRY and CDR2 SYGVKD. This CDR3 region has 13 residues.

The chain links TRBV27 to TRBJ2-5; TRBD1 or TRBD2 may be the D gene (5 bases each). This CDR3 has 13 amino acids. CDR1 MNHEY and CDR2 SMNVEV come from the germline V gene (reference sequence). Trimming removed 7 bases at V and 7 bases at J, with 16 bases between. The CDR3 DNA reads as TGTGCCAGCAAGGGGATAGGAGGAGCGACCCAGTACTTC. Protein sequence: CASKGIGGATQYF.

The V call is TRBV28, the J call TRBJ2-5; either TRBD1 or TRBD2 may fit D (7 bases each). CDR1 and CDR2 from the germline V gene are MDHEN and SYDVKM. The CDR3 loop spans 14 amino acids. V dropped 6 bases and J dropped 1 base, with 12 bases sitting between them. For the CDR3, the DNA is TGTGCCAGCAGACCAGGGGGGGCCCAAGAGACCCAGTACTTC. As protein: CASRPGGAQETQYF. The full variable domain, rest sourced from reference TRBV28 and TRBJ2-5, is DVKVTQSSRYLVKRTGEKVFLECVQDMDHENMFWYRQDPGLGLRLIYFSYDVKMKEKGDIPEGYSVSREKKERFSLILESASTNQTSMYLCASRPGGAQETQYFGPGTRLLVL.

The chain is built from TRBV27 and TRBJ2-7; 11 bases fit TRBD2. CDR1 is MNHEY, CDR2 SMNVEV, per germline (reference sequence). The V gene end was trimmed by 1 base and the J gene end by 4 bases; junction bases not matched to a gene: 3. This CDR3 has 15 residues. The CDR3 nucleotides are TGTGCCAGCAGTTTATTGCCTAGCGGGAGGTACGAGCAGTACTTC. It specifies CASSLLPSGRYEQYF.

The chain is built from TRBV28 and TRBJ2-5; 7 positions match TRBD2. The germline V gene has CDR1 MDHEN and CDR2 SYDVKM. Trimming at V came to 6 bases and at J to 5 bases, leaving 15 bases not matched to a gene. The CDR3 totals 16 residues. CDR3 region: CASSLRGGRAIETQYF. CDR3 nucleotides: TGTGCCAGCAGCTTAAGGGGAGGGAGGGCAATTGAGACCCAGTACTTC. The full variable domain, rest sourced from reference TRBV28 and TRBJ2-5, is DVKVTQSSRYLVKRTGEKVFLECVQDMDHENMFWYRQDPGLGLRLIYFSYDVKMKEKGDIPEGYSVSREKKERFSLILESASTNQTSMYLCASSLRGGRAIETQYFGPGTRLLVL.

The chain combines TRBV28 with TRBJ1-4; D uncertain. V shed 7 bases and J shed 8 bases, with 14 bases lying between them. This CDR3 is built from 13 residues. Per the germline V gene, CDR1 is MDHEN and CDR2 is SYDVKM. The CDR3 reads CASTSEVGEKLFF. CDR3 bases: TGTGCCAGCACCTCGGAAGTGGGAGAAAAACTGTTTTTT.

The chain couples TRBV18 to TRBJ2-7, with D tentatively TRBD1 (5 bases). V was pared by 5 bases and J by 5 bases, with 10 bases between. Looked up from germline, CDR1 is KGHSH and CDR2 is LQKENI. CDR3 length: 12 residues. The CDR3 bases are TGTGCCAGCTCAATGAAAGGGGACGAGCAGTACTTC. It is translated as CASSMKGDEQYF.

The chain combines TRBV18 with TRBJ2-7; D not certain. Trimming cost V 2 bases and J 2 bases, with 10 bases left between them. The CDR3 consists of 14 residues. CDR1 is KGHSH, CDR2 LQKENI, per germline. The CDR3 DNA reads as TGTGCCAGCTCACCAGGTGGCGTTACCTACGAGCAGTACTTC. Its protein product is CASSPGGVTYEQYF.

There are a few counts of this clone. This chain links TRBV9 with TRBJ2-1; 14 bases match TRBD2. The V segment lost 4 bases and the J segment 8 bases; nucleotides outside the gene matches: 14. The CDR3 totals 18 residues. CDR1 is SGDLS, CDR2 YYNGEE, per germline. The CDR3, as DNA: TGTGCCAGCAGCTTCTCCCCGAGACTAGCGGGAGGGAGTTATGAGCAGTTCTTC. This codes for CASSFSPRLAGGSYEQFF.

J is TRBJ2-7 and V is TRBV11-2; 8 bases are a match to TRBD1. This CDR3 contains 19 residues. After removal of 2 bases from V and 0 bases from J, the junction contained 15 bases not matched to a gene. Germline CDR1 is SGHAT and CDR2 is FQNNGV. Here the CDR3 reads CASSLFTHPWTGNSYEQYF. The CDR3 region has the DNA TGTGCCAGCAGCTTATTTACCCACCCCTGGACAGGGAACTCCTACGAGCAGTACTTC.

This chain connects TRBV9 to TRBJ2-3; D is perhaps TRBD2 (6 bases). The V end was cut by 0 bases, the J end by 3 bases, with 11 bases between. The CDR3 is 15 amino acids. Germline lookup yields CDR1 SGDLS and CDR2 YYNGEE. CDR3 residues: CASSVAEGLTDTQYF. DNA for the CDR3: TGTGCCAGCAGCGTAGCGGAGGGCCTGACAGATACGCAGTATTTT.

This clone has only one observation. This chain links TRBV11-2 with TRBJ1-6; D remains ambiguous. The CDR3 totals 13 residues. V lost 5 bases and J 6 bases, leaving 8 bases between the germline ends. CDR1 and CDR2 (germline): SGHAT, FQNNGV. The CDR3 here is CASSPDSNSPLHF. The CDR3 DNA reads TGTGCCAGCAGCCCGGATAGTAATTCACCCCTCCACTTT.

This clone was observed a handful of times. The chain employs TRBV5-1 and TRBJ2-2; a weak D match, TRBD1 (6 bases). This CDR3 is 15 amino acids long. Germline-derived CDR1 and CDR2 are SGHRS and YFSETQ. Trimming removed 2 bases from V and 8 bases from J, with 16 bases in between. The CDR3 is CASSFGGGARGELFF. In nucleotides, the CDR3 is TGCGCCAGCAGCTTCGGTGGGGGCGCCCGAGGGGAGCTGTTTTTT.

The V and J genes are TRBV30 and TRBJ1-3; D is undetermined. The length of the CDR3 is 14 residues. Germline assignment: CDR1 GTSNPN and CDR2 SVGIG (reference sequence). V shed 0 bases and J shed 0 bases, with 6 bases lying between them. The CDR3 nucleotides are TGTGCCTGGAGTGTACGGGGCTCTGGAAACACCATATATTTT. This sequence encodes CAWSVRGSGNTIYF.

The rearrangement links TRBV28 to TRBJ2-2; 7 nucleotides agree with TRBD1. Germline lookup yields CDR1 MDHEN and CDR2 SYDVKM. V lost 3 bases, J lost 1 base, and 5 bases stayed unmatched. The CDR3 consists of 16 residues. The CDR3 DNA follows: TGTGCCAGCAGTTTCTTCGGGACAGTGAACACCGGGGAGCTGTTTTTT. Translated: CASSFFGTVNTGELFF.

V is TRBV25-1 and J is TRBJ2-1, with D tentatively TRBD1 or TRBD2 (5 bases each). The CDR3 is 14 amino acids. The germline V gene encodes CDR1 MGHDK and CDR2 SYGVNS. V was cut by 2 bases and J by 4 bases, with 9 bases left in between. CDR3 amino acids: CASSEPGTYNEQFF. CDR3 sequence (DNA): TGTGCCAGCAGTGAACCCGGGACGTACAATGAGCAGTTCTTC.

The chain carries TRBV7-3 and TRBJ1-1; D is unclear. This CDR3 has 13 residues. V was cut by 3 bases and J by 1 base, with 6 bases left in between. The germline V gene encodes CDR1 SGHTA and CDR2 FQGTGA. The CDR3 spells CASSFSTNTEAFF. The CDR3 DNA sequence: TGTGCCAGCAGCTTTTCAACGAACACTGAAGCTTTCTTT.

The chain links TRBV5-4 to TRBJ2-1, with 7 positions matching TRBD2. CDR1 is SGHNT and CDR2 is YYREEE in the germline V gene (reference sequence). The CDR3 runs to 16 residues. V lost 0 bases to trimming and J lost 2 bases; unmatched junction nucleotides: 5. The DNA for the CDR3 is TGTGCCAGCAGCTTGGGGAGCGGGAACCCCTACAATGAGCAGTTCTTC. Protein: CASSLGSGNPYNEQFF.

Only a few counts were recorded for this clone. J is TRBJ2-7 and V is TRBV4-1, with D hard to call. The CDR3 sequence is 13 residues long. Trimming removed 6 bases from V and 2 bases from J, with 11 bases in between. Germline V gives CDR1 MGHRA, CDR2 YSYEKL. CDR3 region: CASSPGGPYEQYF. In DNA form, the CDR3 reads TGCGCCAGCAGTCCTGGCGGTCCCTACGAGCAGTACTTC.

The chain has TRBV28 and TRBJ2-7, with D uncertain. Germline assignment: CDR1 MDHEN and CDR2 SYDVKM. CDR3 size: 13 residues. Between the trimmed V and J ends, which lost 9 bases and 9 bases, there was a span of 21 bases. CDR3 residues: CASWAIPLRTQYF. For the CDR3, the DNA is TGTGCCAGTTGGGCGATACCGCTCCGGACGCAGTACTTC.

The V gene is TRBV7-2, the J gene TRBJ2-3, with a possible D match to TRBD2 (6 bases). The CDR3 consists of 14 residues. Germline V lookup: CDR1 SGHTA, CDR2 FQGNSA. V was shortened by 5 bases and J by 1 base, with 10 bases between the two germline ends. CDR3: CASSRGGGTDTQYF. CDR3 DNA: TGTGCCAGCAGCAGAGGAGGGGGCACAGATACGCAGTATTTT.

The chain uses TRBV7-2 and TRBJ1-1; TRBD1 matches at 7 bases. The germline V gene encodes CDR1 SGHTA and CDR2 FQGNSA. This CDR3 has 15 amino acids. J was trimmed by 1 base and V by 2 bases; bases with no gene match: 4. DNA for the CDR3: TGTGCCAGCAGCTTAAGACAGGGTGCGAACACTGAAGCTTTCTTT. Its translation is CASSLRQGANTEAFF.

The chain carries TRBV6-6 and TRBJ2-7; 7 bases agree with TRBD2. CDR1 and CDR2 from the germline V gene are MNHNY and SVGAGI (reference sequence). V was pared by 3 bases and J by 7 bases, with 9 bases of the junction left unmatched. The CDR3 loop spans 14 amino acids. The CDR3 coding sequence is TGTGCCAGCAGTTATGGCGGGGGTCCGGAAGAGCAGTACTTC. Its translation is CASSYGGGPEEQYF.